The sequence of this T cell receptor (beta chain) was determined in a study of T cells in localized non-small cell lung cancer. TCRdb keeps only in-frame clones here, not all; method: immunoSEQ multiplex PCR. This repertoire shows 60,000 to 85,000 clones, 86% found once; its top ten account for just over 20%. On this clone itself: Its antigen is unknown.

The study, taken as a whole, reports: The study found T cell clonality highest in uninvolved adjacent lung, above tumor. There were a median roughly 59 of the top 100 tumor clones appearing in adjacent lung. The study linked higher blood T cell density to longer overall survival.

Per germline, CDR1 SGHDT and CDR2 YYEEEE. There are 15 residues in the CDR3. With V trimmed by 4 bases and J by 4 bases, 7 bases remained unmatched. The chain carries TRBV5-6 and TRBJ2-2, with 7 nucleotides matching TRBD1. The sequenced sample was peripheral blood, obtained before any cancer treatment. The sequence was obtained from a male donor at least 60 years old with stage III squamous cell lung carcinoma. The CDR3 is CASSPTGRGTGELFF. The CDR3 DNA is TGTGCCAGCAGCCCGACAGGGCGTGGCACCGGGGAGCTGTTTTTT. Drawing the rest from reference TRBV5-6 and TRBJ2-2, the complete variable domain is DAGVTQSPTHLIKTRGQQVTLRCSPKSGHDTVSWYQQALGQGPQFIFQYYEEEERQRGNFPDRFSGHQFPNYSSELNVNALLLGDSALYLCASSPTGRGTGELFFGEGSRLTVL.